The next 12 T cell receptor beta chains were all read from a single sample in a study of blood T cell repertoires in COVID-19. The protocol was immunoSEQ multiplex PCR, while the TCRdb copy is restricted to in-frame clones and leaves out a portion. The sample holds about 220,000 clones, almost 85% seen once. What was sequenced was peripheral blood. All receptors derive from a woman in her 70s with COVID-19, enrolled during active disease.

Ten or more counts support this clone. The chain joins TRBV18 to TRBJ1-2, with D possibly TRBD1 on 6 matching bases. The CDR3 sequence is 17 residues long. CDR1 KGHSH and CDR2 LQKENI come from the germline V gene. Trimming left V 1 base short and J 4 bases short, with 19 bases between. Here the CDR3 reads CASSPRQISGTTYGYTF. Written as DNA, the CDR3 is TGTGCCAGCTCACCACGACAAATAAGCGGGACAACCTATGGCTACACCTTC.

The rearrangement joins TRBV19 to TRBJ1-4; 7 bases are a match to TRBD1. After removal of 6 bases from V and 5 bases from J, the junction contained 9 bases not matched to a gene. The CDR3 is made up of 15 amino acids. CDR1 LNHDA and CDR2 SQIVND come from the germline V gene (reference sequence). CDR3 amino acids: CASRDRPQGNEKLFF. The CDR3 DNA follows: TGTGCCAGTAGGGACAGGCCCCAAGGGAATGAAAAACTGTTTTTT.

In nucleotides, the CDR3 is TGTGCCATCAGTGAGGAACCTATATACCAAGTCTTCGAGCAGTACTTC. This sequence encodes CAISEEPIYQVFEQYF. V and J are TRBV10-3 and TRBJ2-7; D gene uncertain. This CDR3 contains 16 residues. Trimming stripped 2 bases from V and 6 bases from J, with 20 bases between. Germline V gene sequence: CDR1 ENHRY, CDR2 SYGVKD.

The chain employs TRBV4-3 and TRBJ1-4; D gene uncertain. The CDR3 totals 15 residues. Per the germline V gene, CDR1 is LGHNA and CDR2 is YSLEER. Trimming shortened V by 0 bases and J by 5 bases, and 10 bases separated the two germline ends. The CDR3, as DNA: TGCGCCAGCAGCCAAGATTTCGGTGAAAATGAAAAACTGTTTTTT. It codes for CASSQDFGENEKLFF.

The rearrangement uses TRBV18 and TRBJ2-3, with TRBD1 matching 10 bases. J lost 6 bases, V lost 3 bases, and 6 bases had no gene match. Germline V gene lookup returns CDR1 KGHSH and CDR2 LQKENI. The CDR3 has 15 residues. CDR3 DNA sequence: TGTGCCAGCTCACCCTGGACAGGGGGTGGGGATACGCAGTATTTT. Protein: CASSPWTGGGDTQYF.

The V gene is TRBV11-2, the J gene TRBJ2-5, with 8 bases fitting TRBD1. The CDR3 runs to 14 residues. Germline values: CDR1 SGHAT, CDR2 FQNNGV. Trimming took 3 bases from V and 5 from J; bases not matched to a gene: 5. CDR3 protein: CASSFDRGRETQYF. The DNA of the CDR3 is TGTGCCAGCAGCTTCGACAGGGGTCGGGAGACCCAGTACTTC.

The chain is built from TRBV5-1 and TRBJ2-5, with D possibly matching TRBD2 (6 bases). Trimming removed 1 base at V and 5 bases at J, with 12 bases between. The germline gives CDR1 SGHRS, CDR2 YFSETQ. CDR3 length: 14 amino acids. CDR3 sequence: CASSLPGDGETQYF. The CDR3 bases are TGCGCCAGCAGCTTGCCGGGGGATGGGGAGACCCAGTACTTC.

In its sample, this clone was seen once. This rearrangement joins TRBV11-3 to TRBJ1-4, with D maybe TRBD1 (6 bases). The ends were cut back, 5 bases at V and 8 bases at J, with 18 bases in the middle. This CDR3 has 15 amino acids. The germline CDR1 and CDR2 sequences are SGHNT and YENEEA. CDR3 protein: CASSRAGTTGEKLFF. CDR3 bases: TGTGCCAGCAGCCGAGCAGGGACAACGGGGGAAAAACTGTTTTTT.

This clone came up a few times. The rearrangement uses TRBV9 and TRBJ1-4; 9 bases are a match to TRBD1. V was clipped by 4 bases and J by 7 bases; unmatched bases: 5. Germline CDR1 reads SGDLS; CDR2 reads YYNGEE. This CDR3 is 14 amino acids long. DNA for the CDR3: TGTGCCAGCAGCCCCCGGACAGGGGTTGAAAAACTGTTTTTT. The encoded protein is CASSPRTGVEKLFF. Supplemented by reference TRBV9 and TRBJ1-4, the full variable domain reads DSGVTQTPKHLITATGQRVTLRCSPRSGDLSVYWYQQSLDQGLQFLIQYYNGEERAKGNILERFSAQQFPDLHSELNLSSLELGDSALYFCASSPRTGVEKLFFGSGTQLSVL.

This clone showed up just once. This rearrangement joins TRBV15 to TRBJ1-2; a possible D gene is TRBD1 (6 bases). V was pared by 3 bases and J by 5 bases, with 10 bases between. The CDR3 has 13 amino acids. Per the germline V gene, CDR1 is LNHNV and CDR2 is YYDKDF (reference sequence). The CDR3 DNA follows: TGTGCCACCAGCAGGACAGGATTATATGGCTACACCTTC. It specifies CATSRTGLYGYTF.

The J gene is TRBJ2-1, the V gene TRBV19, with 15 bases identical to TRBD2. V lost 6 bases to trimming and J lost 10 bases; unmatched junction nucleotides: 7. Germline lookup yields CDR1 LNHDA and CDR2 SQIVND (reference sequence). The CDR3 sequence is 15 residues long. CDR3 sequence: CASSDSGLAGGEQFF. The CDR3 region has the DNA TGTGCCAGTAGCGACTCCGGACTAGCGGGAGGGGAGCAGTTCTTC.

This clone was recorded once. The V call is TRBV30, the J call TRBJ2-1; D perhaps matches TRBD1 (6 bases). V was clipped by 1 base and J by 4 bases, with 8 bases between them. The germline V gene has CDR1 GTSNPN and CDR2 SVGIG (reference sequence). The CDR3 runs to 13 residues. This CDR3 reads CAWSGGPYNEQFF. Here the CDR3 DNA reads TGTGCCTGGAGTGGGGGGCCATACAATGAGCAGTTCTTC.